This entry concerns a single T cell receptor (beta chain). Antigen: not known. The data were obtained in a study of T cell responses to AZD1222 COVID-19 vaccine. Study conclusions and caveats: Only a handful of AZD1222 recipients, more than 5 in all, had baseline seropositivity. Donors skewed white British and female; clonal diversity was possibly underestimated. Once two AZD1222 doses were given, Spike-specific TCR breadth and depth went up.

V was cut by 3 bases and J by 3 bases, with 8 bases left in between. The CDR3 contains 14 residues. Germline-derived CDR1 and CDR2 are MNHEY and SMNVEV (reference sequence). Profiled with immunoSEQ multiplex PCR; TCRdb holds only in-frame clones, not every one. Among fewer than 200,000 clones listed, 88% were seen once. This chain joins TRBV27 and TRBJ2-2; no firm D call. The receptor's source is an adult who received the AZD1222 COVID-19 vaccine. Material: peripheral blood, obtained 28 days after the second AZD1222 dose. CDR3 in amino acids: CASSFGDHTGELFF. CDR3 nucleotides: TGTGCCAGCAGTTTCGGAGACCACACCGGGGAGCTGTTTTTT.